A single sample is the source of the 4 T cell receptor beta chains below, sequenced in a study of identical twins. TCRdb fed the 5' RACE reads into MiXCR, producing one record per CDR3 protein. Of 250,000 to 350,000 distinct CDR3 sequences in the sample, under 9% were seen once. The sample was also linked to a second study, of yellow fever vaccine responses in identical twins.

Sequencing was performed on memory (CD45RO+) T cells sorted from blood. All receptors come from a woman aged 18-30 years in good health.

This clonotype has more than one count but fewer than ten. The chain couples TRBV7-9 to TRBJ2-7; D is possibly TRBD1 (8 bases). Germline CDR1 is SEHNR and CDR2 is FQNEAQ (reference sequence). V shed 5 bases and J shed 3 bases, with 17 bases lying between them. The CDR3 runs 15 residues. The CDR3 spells CASSPGQGGDYEQYV. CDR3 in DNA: TGTGCCAGCAGCCCCGGACAGGGAGGGGACTACGAGCAGTACGTC.

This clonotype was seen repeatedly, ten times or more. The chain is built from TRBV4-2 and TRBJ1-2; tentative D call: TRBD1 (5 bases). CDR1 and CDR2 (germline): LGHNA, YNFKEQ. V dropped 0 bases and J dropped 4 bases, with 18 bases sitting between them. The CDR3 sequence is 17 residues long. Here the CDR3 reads CASSQEVAAAGAYGYTF. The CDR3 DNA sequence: TGTGCCAGCAGCCAAGAGGTGGCGGCGGCTGGGGCCTATGGCTACACCTTC.

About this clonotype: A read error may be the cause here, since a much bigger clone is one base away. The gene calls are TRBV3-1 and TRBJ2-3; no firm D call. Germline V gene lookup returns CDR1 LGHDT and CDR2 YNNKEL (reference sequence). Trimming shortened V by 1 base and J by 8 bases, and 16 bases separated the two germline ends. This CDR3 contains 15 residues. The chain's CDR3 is CASSQGYQYSGTQYF. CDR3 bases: TGTGCCAGCAGCCAAGGGTATCAATACTCAGGTACGCAGTATTTT.

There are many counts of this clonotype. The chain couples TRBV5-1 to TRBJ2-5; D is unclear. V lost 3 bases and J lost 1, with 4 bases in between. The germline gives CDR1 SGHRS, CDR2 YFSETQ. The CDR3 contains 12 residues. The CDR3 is CASSSFQETQYF. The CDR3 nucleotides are TGCGCCAGCAGCTCGTTCCAAGAGACCCAGTACTTC.